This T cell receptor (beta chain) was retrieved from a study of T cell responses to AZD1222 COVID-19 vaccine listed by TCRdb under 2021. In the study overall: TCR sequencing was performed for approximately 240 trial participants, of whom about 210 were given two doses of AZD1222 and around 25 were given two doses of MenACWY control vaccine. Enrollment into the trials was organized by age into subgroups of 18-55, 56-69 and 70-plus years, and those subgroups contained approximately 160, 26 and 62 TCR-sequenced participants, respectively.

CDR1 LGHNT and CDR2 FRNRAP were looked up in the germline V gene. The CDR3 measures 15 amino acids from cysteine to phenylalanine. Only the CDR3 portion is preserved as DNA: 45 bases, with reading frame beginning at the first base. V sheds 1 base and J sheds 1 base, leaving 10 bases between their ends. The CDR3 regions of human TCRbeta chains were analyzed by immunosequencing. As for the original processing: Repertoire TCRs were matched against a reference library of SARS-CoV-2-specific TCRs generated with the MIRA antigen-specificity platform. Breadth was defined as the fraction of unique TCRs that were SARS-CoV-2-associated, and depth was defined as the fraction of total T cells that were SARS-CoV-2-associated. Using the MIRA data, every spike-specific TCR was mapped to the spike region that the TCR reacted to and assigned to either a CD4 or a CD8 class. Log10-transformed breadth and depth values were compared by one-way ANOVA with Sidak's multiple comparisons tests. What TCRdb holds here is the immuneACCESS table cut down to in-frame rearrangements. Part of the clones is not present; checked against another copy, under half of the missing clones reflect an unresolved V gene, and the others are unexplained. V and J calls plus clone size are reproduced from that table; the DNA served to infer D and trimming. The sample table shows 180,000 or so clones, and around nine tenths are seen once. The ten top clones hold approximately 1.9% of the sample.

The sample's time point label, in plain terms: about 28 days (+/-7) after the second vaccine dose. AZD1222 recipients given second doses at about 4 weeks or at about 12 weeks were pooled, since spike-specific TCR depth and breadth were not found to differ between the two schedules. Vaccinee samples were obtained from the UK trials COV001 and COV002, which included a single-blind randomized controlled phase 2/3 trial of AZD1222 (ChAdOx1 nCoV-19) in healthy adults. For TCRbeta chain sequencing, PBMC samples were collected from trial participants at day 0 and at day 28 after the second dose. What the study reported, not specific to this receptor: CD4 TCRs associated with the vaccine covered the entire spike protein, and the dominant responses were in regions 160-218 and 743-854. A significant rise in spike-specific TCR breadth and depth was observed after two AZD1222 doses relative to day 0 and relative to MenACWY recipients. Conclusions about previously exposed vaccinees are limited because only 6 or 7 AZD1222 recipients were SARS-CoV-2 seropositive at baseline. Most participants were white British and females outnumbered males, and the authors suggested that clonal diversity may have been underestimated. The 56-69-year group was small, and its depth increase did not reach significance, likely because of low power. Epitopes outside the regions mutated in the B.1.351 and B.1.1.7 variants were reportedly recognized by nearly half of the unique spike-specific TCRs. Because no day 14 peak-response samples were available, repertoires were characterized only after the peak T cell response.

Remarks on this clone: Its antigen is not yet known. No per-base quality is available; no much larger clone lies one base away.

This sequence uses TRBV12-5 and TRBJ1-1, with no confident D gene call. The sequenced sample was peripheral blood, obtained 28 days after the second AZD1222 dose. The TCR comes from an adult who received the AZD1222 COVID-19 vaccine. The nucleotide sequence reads TGTGCTAGTGGTTTGGGTACGCGTGGGAACACTGAAGCTTTCTTT. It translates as CASGLGTRGNTEAFF.